The rows below give T cell receptor beta chains drawn from one sample of a study of cytomegalovirus exposure and HLA in healthy donors. Repertoires were generated with immunoSEQ multiplex PCR, while TCRdb's copy carries only in-frame clones and drops some. The table records about 73,000 clones, 90% to 95% of them present only once. The specimen was PBMCs. The receptor set was obtained from a man between 18 and 35 years old in good health and CMV-seronegative. Both conserved end residues are part of each CDR3. Expanded clones get a size class; other rows say once, few or many, or leave the size out.

size,V,J,CDR3
NA,TRBV19,TRBJ1-4,CASSIGTANEKLFF
NA,TRBV21-1,TRBJ1-1,CASSTIPRVLTEAFF
once,TRBV28,NA,CASGLADSYEQYF
NA,TRBV5-1,TRBJ1-2,CASRSSQTVLGYTF
NA,TRBV28,TRBJ1-5,CASSPGTAFNQPQHF
NA,TRBV4-1,TRBJ2-7,CASSQDWQVSYEQYF
NA,TRBV4-1,TRBJ1-2,CASSQDGVGGGGYTF
NA,TRBV5-1,TRBJ2-2,CASSLPGTGDTGELFF
NA,TRBV5-8,TRBJ2-3,CASSPRDQLVDTQYF
once,TRBV30,TRBJ2-5,CAWSDDGQEIQYF
NA,TRBV29-1,TRBJ1-1,CSVGSAGPGTEAFF
NA,TRBV9,TRBJ2-2,CASSVGGGGSSNTGELFF
NA,TRBV7-8,TRBJ2-7,CASSFGGSREQYF
NA,TRBV6-5,TRBJ2-3,CASSYLGGSPSDTQYF
NA,TRBV19,TRBJ1-5,CASRVLNQPQHF
NA,TRBV5-1,TRBJ2-3,CASSATGTRKSTDTQYF
NA,TRBV27,TRBJ2-7,CASGGQPNYEQYF
NA,TRBV4-1,TRBJ1-3,CASSQGGGTGNTIYF
NA,TRBV28,TRBJ2-1,CASFPGTSGGNEQFF
NA,TRBV28,TRBJ1-1,CASSLPWGGSGTEAFF
NA,TRBV9,TRBJ1-5,CASTNGQPQHF
NA,TRBV5-1,TRBJ2-1,CASSLKVTGGGYNEQFF
few,TRBV7-7,TRBJ1-3,CASSLGQGSGNTIYF
once,TRBV5-1,TRBJ2-5,CASSSGQRYQETQYF